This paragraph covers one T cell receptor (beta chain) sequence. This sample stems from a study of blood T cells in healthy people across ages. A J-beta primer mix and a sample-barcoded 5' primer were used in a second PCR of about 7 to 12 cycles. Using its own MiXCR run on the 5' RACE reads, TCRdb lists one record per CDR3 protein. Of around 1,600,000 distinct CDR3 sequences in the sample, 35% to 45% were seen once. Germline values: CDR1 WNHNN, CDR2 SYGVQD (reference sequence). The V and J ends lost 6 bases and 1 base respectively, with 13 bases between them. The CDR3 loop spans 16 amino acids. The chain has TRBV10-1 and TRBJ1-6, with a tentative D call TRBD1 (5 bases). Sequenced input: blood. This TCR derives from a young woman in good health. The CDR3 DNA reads TGCGCCAGCAGCCGGGACCCAAATTCCTATAATTCACCCCTCCACTTT. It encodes CASSRDPNSYNSPLHF.